The 23 T cell receptor beta chains below were found in one sample sequenced in a study of CD8+ T cells in alopecia areata. Treatment defined: oral pan-JAK inhibitor, 5-10 mg twice daily. Extracted from the samples, RNA was reverse transcribed into cDNA to serve as the sequencing template. This table comes from immunoSEQ multiplex PCR, and its TCRdb copy is limited to in-frame clones, with some not included. The sample shows about 140,000 clones, about 59% of them seen only once. This sample comprised CD8+ T cells sorted from blood, obtained at week 4, from a patient treated with tofacitinib. These receptors originate from a human donor with alopecia areata.

The chain combines TRBV29-1 with TRBJ1-3; 9 bases agree with TRBD1. The CDR3 is 17 amino acids. J lost 6 bases, V lost 0 bases, and 12 bases had no gene match. Germline V lookup: CDR1 SQVTM, CDR2 ANQGSEA. The CDR3 reads CSVEDPNTGQGLNTIYF. The CDR3 coding sequence is TGCAGCGTTGAAGATCCGAACACGGGACAGGGATTAAACACCATATATTTT.

V and J are TRBV2 and TRBJ2-2; D perhaps matches TRBD2 (5 bases). Trimming removed 4 bases from V and 4 bases from J, with 13 bases in between. CDR1 and CDR2 from the germline V gene are SNHLY and FYNNEI. CDR3 length: 15 residues. In DNA, the CDR3 is TGTGCCAGCAGTGGGGGAGACTCAATCACCGGGGAGCTGTTTTTT. Protein product: CASSGGDSITGELFF.

CDR3 DNA sequence: TGTGCCAGCAGCTTAGGGCTCACCGAGCAGTACTTC. Protein sequence: CASSLGLTEQYF. The chain carries TRBV11-2 and TRBJ2-7; D not resolved. V was trimmed by 1 base and J by 6 bases, leaving 7 bases between them. Germline V gene data show CDR1 as SGHAT and CDR2 as FQNNGV. The CDR3 spans 12 residues.

The V gene is TRBV7-9, the J gene TRBJ2-7, with TRBD2 identical over 8 bases. From germline, CDR1 is SEHNR and CDR2 FQNEAQ (reference sequence). The CDR3 length is 14 residues. Germline trimming cut 5 bases from V and 5 bases from J; bases unmatched to any gene: 8. The CDR3 protein is CASSPPGGIHEQYF. CDR3 sequence (DNA): TGTGCCAGCAGCCCCCCGGGGGGGATCCACGAGCAGTACTTC.

The chain links TRBV7-9 to TRBJ2-5; 11 bases map to TRBD2. The germline CDR1 and CDR2 sequences are SEHNR and FQNEAQ (reference sequence). J was trimmed by 2 bases and V by 4 bases; bases with no gene match: 9. CDR3 size: 17 residues. The CDR3 DNA reads TGTGCCAGCAGCTGGATTGGGGGACTAGCGGTACAAGAGACCCAGTACTTC. Protein product: CASSWIGGLAVQETQYF.

The chain links TRBV7-9 to TRBJ1-1, with 10 bases identical to TRBD1. After removal of 6 bases from V and 8 bases from J, the junction contained 6 bases not matched to a gene. Per germline, CDR1 SEHNR and CDR2 FQNEAQ (reference sequence). The CDR3 totals 13 residues. CDR3 sequence reads: CASRSRTGGEAFF. In DNA, the CDR3 is TGTGCCAGCAGAAGTAGGACAGGGGGAGAAGCTTTCTTT. The full variable domain, with the rest looked up from reference TRBV7-9 and TRBJ1-1, is DTGVSQNPRHKITKRGQNVTFRCDPISEHNRLYWYRQTLGQGPEFLTYFQNEAQLEKSRLLSDRFSAERPKGSFSTLEIQRTEQGDSAMYLCASRSRTGGEAFFGQGTRLTVV.

This clone was observed a few times. This rearrangement joins TRBV6-5 to TRBJ2-3, with TRBD2 as a possible D gene (6 bases). V shed 4 bases and J shed 10 bases, with 15 bases lying between them. The CDR3 spans 13 residues. The germline CDR1 and CDR2 sequences are MNHEY and SVGAGI. CDR3 residues: CASSSLTGDSQYF. CDR3 sequence (DNA): TGTGCCAGCAGTTCCCTGACTGGGGACTCGCAGTATTTT.

This chain uses TRBV13 with TRBJ2-1; 11 positions match TRBD2. CDR3 length equals 17 residues. V lost 5 bases and J lost 4; bases outside the gene matches: 10. Per the germline V gene, CDR1 is PRHDT and CDR2 is FYEKMQ (reference sequence). The CDR3 spells CASSLDSTSGVYNEQFF. The CDR3, as DNA: TGTGCCAGCAGCCTCGATTCGACTAGCGGGGTTTACAATGAGCAGTTCTTC.

The V and J genes are TRBV30 and TRBJ2-3; D remains ambiguous. V was shortened by 1 base and J by 9 bases, with 26 bases between the two germline ends. This CDR3 is built from 17 residues. The germline CDR1 and CDR2 sequences are GTSNPN and SVGIG (reference sequence). The CDR3 here is CAWSGVGSNALSETQYF. The CDR3 DNA follows: TGTGCCTGGAGTGGTGTGGGGTCTAATGCCCTGAGCGAGACGCAGTATTTT.

The chain recombines TRBV7-9 with TRBJ1-5; 7 nucleotides agree with TRBD1. Germline assignment: CDR1 SEHNR and CDR2 FQNEAQ (reference sequence). This CDR3 comprises 16 residues. Trimming at V came to 6 bases and at J to 7 bases, leaving 15 bases not matched to a gene. CDR3 nucleotides: TGTGCCAGCAGTATAGGCCTGACGCAGGGGGAACAGCCCCAGCATTTT. Translation gives CASSIGLTQGEQPQHF.

This chain connects TRBV6-4 to TRBJ2-3; 12 bases fit TRBD2. After removal of 3 bases from V and 1 base from J, the junction contained 2 bases not matched to a gene. This CDR3 comprises 16 residues. Germline CDR1 is MRHNA and CDR2 is SNTAGT. CDR3: CASSERTSGGTDTQYF. The CDR3, as DNA: TGTGCCAGCAGTGAACGGACTAGCGGGGGCACAGATACGCAGTATTTT.

The chain has TRBV5-4 and TRBJ2-4, with TRBD2 matching over 11 bases. The CDR3 spans 12 residues. Germline V lookup: CDR1 SGHNT, CDR2 YYREEE (reference sequence). V lost 9 bases, J lost 6 bases, and 2 bases stayed unmatched. The CDR3 loop reads CAIGTSGNIQYF. The CDR3 DNA reads TGTGCCATCGGGACTAGCGGAAACATTCAGTACTTC. The variable domain in full, with the rest retrieved from reference TRBV5-4 and TRBJ2-4, is ETGVTQSPTHLIKTRGQQVTLRCSSQSGHNTVSWYQQALGQGPQFIFQYYREEENGRGNFPPRFSGLQFPNYSSELNVNALELDDSALYLCAIGTSGNIQYFGAGTRLSVL.

The chain uses TRBV7-9 and TRBJ1-2; TRBD1 matches 10 bases. V lost 5 bases to trimming and J lost 4 bases; unmatched junction nucleotides: 7. Germline CDR1 and CDR2: SEHNR and FQNEAQ (reference sequence). The length of the CDR3 is 15 residues. In DNA form, the CDR3 reads TGTGCCAGCAGCCCGGGACAGGGGTATGGCTATGGCTACACCTTC. Its protein product is CASSPGQGYGYGYTF.

The chain recombines TRBV5-1 with TRBJ2-7, with TRBD2 identical over 11 bases. V shed 4 bases and J 1 base; nucleotides not matched to a gene: 7. This CDR3 spans 16 amino acids. The germline gives CDR1 SGHRS, CDR2 YFSETQ. CDR3 loop: CASSPTSGGRSYEQYF. Here the CDR3 DNA reads TGCGCCAGCAGCCCAACTAGCGGGGGCCGGTCCTACGAGCAGTACTTC.

This chain links TRBV11-2 with TRBJ2-5, with D possibly being TRBD1 (5 bases). The V end lost 5 bases, the J end lost 5 bases, and 15 bases lay between the germline ends. CDR3 size: 14 residues. CDR1 and CDR2 from the germline V gene are SGHAT and FQNNGV. CDR3 sequence: CASSLVVGPETQYF. The CDR3 DNA reads as TGTGCCAGCAGCCTGGTGGTGGGGCCGGAGACCCAGTACTTC.

V gene TRBV30 combines with J gene TRBJ1-1; possibly TRBD1 for D (6 bases). Germline V gene lookup returns CDR1 GTSNPN and CDR2 SVGIG (reference sequence). Trimming left V 0 bases short and J 2 bases short, with 13 bases between. The CDR3 contains 15 residues. In DNA form, the CDR3 reads TGTGCCTGGAGTGTACCTTGGGGGCCCAACACTGAAGCTTTCTTT. Translated, it gives CAWSVPWGPNTEAFF.

The table lists this clone with a few counts. The chain links TRBV13 to TRBJ1-1, with no clear D. V gave up 0 bases and J gave up 4 bases, with 6 bases separating them. This CDR3 region has 13 residues. Germline V gene data show CDR1 as PRHDT and CDR2 as FYEKMQ (reference sequence). CDR3: CASSLGLLTEAFF. The CDR3 nucleotides read TGTGCCAGCAGCTTAGGACTACTCACTGAAGCTTTCTTT.

This clone occurred a few times. The chain links TRBV5-6 to TRBJ2-1, with D perhaps TRBD2 (5 bases). CDR1 is SGHDT, CDR2 YYEEEE, per germline. The V end lost 0 bases, the J end lost 9 bases, and 10 bases lay between the germline ends. There are 13 residues in the CDR3. This chain's CDR3 is CASSLGSVVEQFF. As DNA, the CDR3 is TGTGCCAGCAGCTTGGGTAGCGTCGTTGAGCAGTTCTTC.

V gene TRBV4-1 combines with J gene TRBJ2-7, with a weak D call TRBD2 (5 bases). The CDR3 runs 16 residues. V lost 0 bases to trimming and J lost 1 base, with 13 bases between them. Germline V gene sequence: CDR1 MGHRA, CDR2 YSYEKL. The CDR3 sequence is CASSQDPGSGSYEQYF. The CDR3 region has the DNA TGCGCCAGCAGCCAAGATCCGGGATCGGGTTCCTACGAGCAGTACTTC.

V is TRBV29-1 and J is TRBJ2-7; D is possibly TRBD1 or TRBD2 (6 bases each). This CDR3 is 13 amino acids long. The germline gives CDR1 SQVTM, CDR2 ANQGSEA. Trimming removed 5 bases at V and 1 base at J, with 12 bases between. The CDR3 DNA is TGCAGCGTTTGGGGGGCTCTTTCCTACGAGCAGTACTTC. It encodes CSVWGALSYEQYF.

V gene TRBV30 combines with J gene TRBJ2-2; the match to TRBD1 covers 8 bases. The CDR3 sequence is 14 residues long. Germline V gene sequence: CDR1 GTSNPN, CDR2 SVGIG (reference sequence). V was pared by 6 bases and J by 3 bases, with 6 bases of the junction left unmatched. In DNA form, the CDR3 reads TGTGCCTGTTCCGGACAGGGCTACACCGGGGAGCTGTTTTTT. Translated: CACSGQGYTGELFF. The full variable domain, rest sourced from reference TRBV30 and TRBJ2-2, is SQTIHQWPATLVQPVGSPLSLECTVEGTSNPNLYWYRQAAGRGLQLLFYSVGIGQISSEVPQNLSASRPQDRQFILSSKKLLLSDSGFYLCACSGQGYTGELFFGEGSRLTVL.

The rearrangement uses TRBV6-1 and TRBJ1-1; 7 nucleotides line up with TRBD1. Germline V gene sequence: CDR1 MNHNS, CDR2 SASEGT. The ends lost 5 bases at V and 0 bases at J; junction bases unmatched: 6. This CDR3 has 15 amino acids. The CDR3 DNA is TGTGCCAGCAGTCGGGGACAGAGCATGAACACTGAAGCTTTCTTT. It encodes CASSRGQSMNTEAFF.

The chain joins TRBV27 to TRBJ1-2, with D hard to call. The V end lost 6 bases, the J end lost 7 bases, and 21 bases lay between the germline ends. The CDR3 totals 15 residues. Germline loops: CDR1 MNHEY, CDR2 SMNVEV (reference sequence). The CDR3 nucleotides read TGTGCCAGCAGCCCCGGAGCCGGCCAAGGAATTGGCTACACCTTC. Protein product: CASSPGAGQGIGYTF.